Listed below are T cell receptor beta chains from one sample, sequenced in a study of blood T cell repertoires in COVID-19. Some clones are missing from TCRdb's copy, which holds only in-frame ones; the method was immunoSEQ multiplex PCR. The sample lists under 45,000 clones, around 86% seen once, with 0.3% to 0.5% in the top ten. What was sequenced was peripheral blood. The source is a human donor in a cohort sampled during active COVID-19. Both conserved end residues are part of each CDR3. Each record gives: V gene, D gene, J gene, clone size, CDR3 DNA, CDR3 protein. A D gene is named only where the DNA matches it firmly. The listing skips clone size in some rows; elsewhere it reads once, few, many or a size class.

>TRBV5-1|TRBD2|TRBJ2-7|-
TGCGCCAGCAGCTTTAGCGGGATTTACGAGCAGTACTTC
CASSFSGIYEQYF
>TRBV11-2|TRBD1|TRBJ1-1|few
TGTGCCAGCAGCCGCCTAGGACAGGGTTTAATGAACACTGAAGCTTTCTTT
CASSRLGQGLMNTEAFF
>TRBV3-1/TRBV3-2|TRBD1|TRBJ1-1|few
TGTGCCAGCAGCCAACTAGCCTCCGGGACAGGGGGCCCTATGAACACTGAAGCTTTCTTT
CASSQLASGTGGPMNTEAFF
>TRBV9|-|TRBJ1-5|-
TGTGCCAGCAGCGTTGCAGGGATAAGCAATCAGCCCCAGCATTTT
CASSVAGISNQPQHF
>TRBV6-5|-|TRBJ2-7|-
TGTGCCAGCATTACAGGGTACCACGAGCAGTACTTC
CASITGYHEQYF
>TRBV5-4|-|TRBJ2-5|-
TGTGCCAGCAGCTTTCAGGGGGGAGAGACCCAGTACTTC
CASSFQGGETQYF
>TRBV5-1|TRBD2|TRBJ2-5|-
TGCGCCAGCAGCTTGCTAGCGGGGGGGCAAGAGACCCAGTACTTC
CASSLLAGGQETQYF
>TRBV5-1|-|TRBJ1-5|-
TGCGCCAGCAGCTTGGACAGTTATAGCAATCAGCCCCAGCATTTT
CASSLDSYSNQPQHF
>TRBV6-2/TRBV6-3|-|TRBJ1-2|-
TGTGCCAGCAGTTACTCGGGACTGACGAATGGCTACACCTTC
CASSYSGLTNGYTF
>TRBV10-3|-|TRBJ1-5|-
TGTGCCATCAGTGGCGAGTATCAGCCCCAGCATTTT
CAISGEYQPQHF
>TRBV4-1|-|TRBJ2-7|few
TGCGCCAGCAGCCTGGCCCAGGGAAGGTCCTACGAGCAGTACTTC
CASSLAQGRSYEQYF
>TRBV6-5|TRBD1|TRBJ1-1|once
TGTGCCAGCAGTTTGGACAGGGGGACTGAAGCTTTCTTT
CASSLDRGTEAFF
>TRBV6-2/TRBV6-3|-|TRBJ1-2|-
TGTGCCAGCAGTTACTCGACCTCAGGGAAAGGCTACACCTTC
CASSYSTSGKGYTF
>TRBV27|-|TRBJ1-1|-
TGTGCCAGCAGTTTATTCTCGGGGTACACTGAAGCTTTCTTT
CASSLFSGYTEAFF
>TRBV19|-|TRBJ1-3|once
TGTGCCAGTCGCAGCTCTGGAAACACCATATATTTT
CASRSSGNTIYF
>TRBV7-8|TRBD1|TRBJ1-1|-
TGTGCCAGCAGCTCACAGGGGCTTGGCACTGAAGCTTTCTTT
CASSSQGLGTEAFF
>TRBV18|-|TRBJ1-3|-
TGTGCCAGCTCACCAGGTCTAGGCTCTGGAAACACCATATATTTT
CASSPGLGSGNTIYF
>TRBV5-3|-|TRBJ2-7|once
TGTGCCAGAAGCACCTACAGGAGCTCCTACGAGCAGTACTTC
CARSTYRSSYEQYF
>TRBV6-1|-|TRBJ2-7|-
TGTGCCAGCAGTGAACGTAGACAGTCATTCTACGAGCAGTACTTC
CASSERRQSFYEQYF
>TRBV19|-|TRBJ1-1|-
TGTGCCAGTAGCTCAGGGGCCTACACTGAAGCTTTCTTT
CASSSGAYTEAFF
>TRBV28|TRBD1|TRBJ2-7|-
TGTGCCAGCAGGGAGACCGGGACAGGGCGCTACGAGCAGTACTTC
CASRETGTGRYEQYF
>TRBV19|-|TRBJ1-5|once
TGTGCCAGTAATATCCGAGGAGGGAATAGCAATCAGCCCCAGCATTTT
CASNIRGGNSNQPQHF
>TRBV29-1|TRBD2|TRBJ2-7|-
TGCAGCGTTGAGGAAGCGGGGGGATCCAACTACGAGCAGTACTTC
CSVEEAGGSNYEQYF
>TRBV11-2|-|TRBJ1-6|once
TGTGCCAGCAGCTCCAATAAATGGGAGAGCTCCTATAATTCACCCCTCCACTTT
CASSSNKWESSYNSPLHF